Following are 3 T cell receptor beta chains from one sample sequenced in a study of post-analysis software for immune sequencing data. Whole-study findings and limits: Five or six TRBV segments were more frequent in patients than controls; TRBV5-6, TRBV5-1 and TRBV20-1 belonged to this group.

These receptors lack a known antigen. TCR beta libraries were prepared from cDNA with unique molecular identifiers. One entry per CDR3 protein results from TCRdb running MiXCR on the PCR reads. The table lists hundreds of thousands of distinct CDR3 sequences, approximately 30% of them singletons. Sequencing input: blood. The receptors derive from a girl aged 10 to 17 with multiple sclerosis.

This sequence joins TRBV20-1 and TRBJ2-3; TRBD2 matches at 12 bases. There are 17 residues in the CDR3. V trimming: 2 bases; J trimming: 0 bases; junction bases outside the gene matches: 6. The germline V gene has CDR1 DFQATT and CDR2 SNEGSKA (reference sequence). The CDR3 protein is CSARPFGTSGSTDTQYF. CDR3 bases: TGCAGTGCTAGACCGTTCGGGACTAGCGGGAGCACAGATACGCAGTATTTT.

This clonotype was detected only a few times. The genes are TRBV28 and TRBJ2-1; 12 nucleotides line up with TRBD2. With 3 bases clipped from V and 6 bases from J, the junction kept 3 bases outside the gene matches. Germline loops: CDR1 MDHEN, CDR2 SYDVKM. This CDR3 spans 15 amino acids. The CDR3 sequence is CASSFTSGGSNEQFF. The CDR3 DNA is TGTGCCAGCAGTTTTACTAGCGGGGGGTCCAATGAGCAGTTCTTC. The variable domain in full, with the rest retrieved from reference TRBV28 and TRBJ2-1, is DVKVTQSSRYLVKRTGEKVFLECVQDMDHENMFWYRQDPGLGLRLIYFSYDVKMKEKGDIPEGYSVSREKKERFSLILESASTNQTSMYLCASSFTSGGSNEQFFGPGTRLTVL.

The V call is TRBV6-1, the J call TRBJ2-1; 11 bases align to TRBD2. The germline V gene encodes CDR1 MNHNS and CDR2 SASEGT. V shed 7 bases and J 7 bases; nucleotides not matched to a gene: 9. This CDR3 comprises 15 residues. The CDR3 loop reads CASKDSGGAWNEQFF. CDR3 DNA: TGTGCCAGCAAAGATAGCGGGGGGGCGTGGAATGAGCAGTTCTTC.